A selection of T cell receptor beta chains follows, all from one sample in a study of response to subunit inactivated influenza vaccine. TCRdb reanalysed the RT-PCR reads using MiXCR and keeps one entry per CDR3 protein. The sample includes a few hundred thousand distinct CDR3 sequences, about 20% of them seen just once. The source material was PBMCs from blood, sampled about 20 months after vaccination. Source of these receptors: a man between 50 and 70 years old who received an inactivated influenza vaccine. The CDR3 runs from the conserved cysteine through the conserved F or W. A D gene is named only where the DNA matches it firmly. Only some rows state a clone size, as once, few, many or a class for expanded clones.

size: NA
D: NA
J: TRBJ1-2
V: TRBV2
DNA: TGTGCCAGCAGTGAACCCCTGAACTATGGCTACACCTTC
CDR3: CASSEPLNYGYTF

size: few
D: NA
J: TRBJ1-1
V: TRBV18
DNA: TGTGCCAGCTCACCAATAGGGGACACTGAAGCTTTCTTT
CDR3: CASSPIGDTEAFF

size: NA
D: TRBD1
J: TRBJ2-7
V: TRBV7-6
DNA: TGTGCCAGCAGCTTAGCGCCGGGACAGGGGGCGAACGAGCAGTACTTC
CDR3: CASSLAPGQGANEQYF

size: NA
D: NA
J: TRBJ1-4
V: TRBV12-3/TRBV12-4
DNA: TGTGCCAGCAGTTTCGTCCAGGGCCCCAATGAAAAACTGTTTTTT
CDR3: CASSFVQGPNEKLFF

size: NA
D: NA
J: TRBJ2-5
V: TRBV29-1
DNA: TGCAGCGTTGCGGGAAGGGCCTCCCAAGAGACCCAGTACTTC
CDR3: CSVAGRASQETQYF

size: NA
D: NA
J: TRBJ1-1
V: TRBV7-9
DNA: TGTGCCAGTACCCCCCAGTGGGGAAGAACTGAAGCTTTCTTT
CDR3: CASTPQWGRTEAFF

size: few
D: NA
J: TRBJ1-2
V: TRBV15
DNA: TGTGCCACCAGCAGAGAGGCAGGGACCAACTATGGCTACACCTTC
CDR3: CATSREAGTNYGYTF

size: NA
D: NA
J: TRBJ1-5
V: TRBV20-1
DNA: TGCAGTGCTCGTATTTCGACTGCAAATCAGCCCCAGCATTTT
CDR3: CSARISTANQPQHF

size: few
D: TRBD1
J: TRBJ1-2
V: TRBV2
DNA: TGTGCCAGTCGGGACAGGGAATTTTTAAACTATGGCTACACCTTC
CDR3: CASRDREFLNYGYTF

size: once
D: NA
J: TRBJ1-5
V: TRBV15
DNA: TGTGCCACCAGCAGATCTGCTGACACCACTCAGCCCCAGCATTTT
CDR3: CATSRSADTTQPQHF

size: NA
D: TRBD1
J: TRBJ1-5
V: TRBV7-9
DNA: TGTGCCAGCGGGAGGGGGCAGGAGCCCCAGCATTTT
CDR3: CASGRGQEPQHF

size: NA
D: NA
J: TRBJ1-5
V: TRBV20-1
DNA: TGCAGTGCTAGAGTCTCAGGCGGATTGTATAGCAATCAGCCCCAGCATTTT
CDR3: CSARVSGGLYSNQPQHF

size: NA
D: TRBD2
J: TRBJ2-7
V: TRBV9
DNA: TGTGCCAGCAGCGTATCGGCTAGCGGGCAGAGCTCCTACGAGCAGTACTTC
CDR3: CASSVSASGQSSYEQYF

size: many
D: NA
J: TRBJ1-5
V: TRBV28
DNA: TGTGCCAGCAGCCGGGACACCAATCAGCCCCAGCATTTT
CDR3: CASSRDTNQPQHF

size: NA
D: TRBD2
J: TRBJ2-1
V: TRBV29-1
DNA: TGCAGCGCAAAGACTAGCGGGGGCGGCTACAATGAGCAGTTCTTC
CDR3: CSAKTSGGGYNEQFF

size: many
D: TRBD1
J: TRBJ1-2
V: TRBV6-1
DNA: TGTGCCAGCACCCCCCGAACAGGGGTCTATGGCTACACCTTC
CDR3: CASTPRTGVYGYTF

size: NA
D: TRBD2
J: TRBJ2-1
V: TRBV20-1
DNA: TGCAGTGCTAGACCGACTAGCGGGACCTACAATGAGCAGTTCTTC
CDR3: CSARPTSGTYNEQFF

size: few
D: TRBD2
J: TRBJ2-1
V: TRBV9
DNA: TGTGCCAGCAGCGACCCGGGACTAGCGACTAATGAGCAGTTCTTC
CDR3: CASSDPGLATNEQFF

size: NA
D: NA
J: TRBJ1-5
V: TRBV7-9
DNA: TGTGCCAGCAGCACGGGCAGCCAGCAGAATCAGCCCCAGCATTTT
CDR3: CASSTGSQQNQPQHF

size: NA
D: TRBD2
J: TRBJ2-3
V: TRBV5-1
DNA: TGCGCCAGCAGCTTGGCCGGGACTAGCGGGGGGGCCTCAGATACGCAGTATTTT
CDR3: CASSLAGTSGGASDTQYF

size: NA
D: NA
J: TRBJ1-2
V: TRBV9
DNA: TGTGCCAGCAGCGTAGGGAAGGGCCCCATGGGAGGCTACACCTTC
CDR3: CASSVGKGPMGGYTF

size: NA
D: NA
J: TRBJ1-1
V: TRBV6-5
DNA: TGTGCCAGCAGTTACTCGCCAGGGTACACTGAAGCTTTCTTT
CDR3: CASSYSPGYTEAFF

size: NA
D: NA
J: TRBJ2-7
V: TRBV7-2
DNA: TGTGCCAGCAGCTTCGGGACCTACAATACGAAGCAGTACTTC
CDR3: CASSFGTYNTKQYF

size: few
D: NA
J: TRBJ2-2
V: TRBV2
DNA: TGTGCCAGCAGTGAAGAAATTCCTTCGGACGGGGAGCTGTTTTTT
CDR3: CASSEEIPSDGELFF

size: few
D: NA
J: TRBJ1-1
V: TRBV7-8
DNA: TGTGCCAGCAGCTTAGTGGGCAGAACTGAAGCTTTCTTT
CDR3: CASSLVGRTEAFF

size: many
D: TRBD1
J: TRBJ1-1
V: TRBV19
DNA: TGTGCCACAAGACAGGGTTTATGGAACACTGAAGCTTTCTTT
CDR3: CATRQGLWNTEAFF

size: NA
D: NA
J: TRBJ1-2
V: TRBV4-3
DNA: TGCGCCAGCAGCCAAGGTCCCGGGGACTATGGCTACACCTTC
CDR3: CASSQGPGDYGYTF

size: few
D: TRBD1
J: TRBJ1-5
V: TRBV20-1
DNA: TGCAGTGCTAGAGAAGTACAGGGGCTCAATCAGCCCCAGCATTTT
CDR3: CSAREVQGLNQPQHF

size: few
D: NA
J: TRBJ1-2
V: TRBV30
DNA: TGTGCCTGGACCCAGGGAGCAAACTATGGCTACACCTTC
CDR3: CAWTQGANYGYTF

size: few
D: TRBD1
J: TRBJ2-7
V: TRBV11-1
DNA: TGTGCCAGCAGCCGCACAGGGGCCTACGAGCAGTACTTC
CDR3: CASSRTGAYEQYF

size: many
D: NA
J: TRBJ1-3
V: TRBV6-5
DNA: TGTGCCAGCAGTTACTCGAGGGTGCGGGGAAACACCATATATTTT
CDR3: CASSYSRVRGNTIYF

size: NA
D: NA
J: TRBJ1-1
V: TRBV12-3/TRBV12-4
DNA: TGTGCCAGCAGCTTACAGCTGAACACTGAAGCTTTCTTT
CDR3: CASSLQLNTEAFF

size: few
D: NA
J: TRBJ1-2
V: TRBV6-6
DNA: TGTGCCAGCAGTTACAGGGTGAGCTATGGCTACACCTTC
CDR3: CASSYRVSYGYTF

size: many
D: NA
J: TRBJ1-5
V: TRBV4-3
DNA: TGCGCCAGCAGCCAAGATCTTACCAACCTTGGAAGTCAGCCCCAGCATTTT
CDR3: CASSQDLTNLGSQPQHF

size: NA
D: NA
J: TRBJ2-5
V: TRBV4-2
DNA: TGTGCCAGCAGCCAGGGGAATCAGTTTCAAGAGACCCAGTACTTC
CDR3: CASSQGNQFQETQYF

size: NA
D: NA
J: TRBJ2-5
V: TRBV29-1
DNA: TGCAGCGTTGAAACGCCTAGGACTGGTAAAGAGACCCAGTACTTC
CDR3: CSVETPRTGKETQYF

size: many
D: NA
J: TRBJ1-1
V: TRBV12-3/TRBV12-4
DNA: TGTGCCAGCAGTTTGGGTAGTTCGGTGAACACTGAAGCTTTCTTT
CDR3: CASSLGSSVNTEAFF

size: few
D: TRBD1
J: TRBJ1-2
V: TRBV14
DNA: TGTGCCAGCAGCCCCACCTCACGGACAGGGTGGGGCTACACCTTC
CDR3: CASSPTSRTGWGYTF

size: NA
D: TRBD2
J: TRBJ2-5
V: TRBV28
DNA: TGTGCCAGCAGTTTATGGCGCGGGGGGGCCCCGAGACCCAGTGGCCCCTACTTC
CDR3: CASSLWRGGAPRPSGPYF

size: NA
D: NA
J: TRBJ1-2
V: TRBV12-3/TRBV12-4
DNA: TGTGCCAGCAGTTCGGGACGTCACTATGGCTACACCTTC
CDR3: CASSSGRHYGYTF

size: NA
D: NA
J: TRBJ2-4
V: TRBV20-1
DNA: TGCAGTGCTTCGGGGGGGGACAGGGCCAACATTCAGTACTTC
CDR3: CSASGGDRANIQYF

size: few
D: TRBD2
J: TRBJ2-1
V: TRBV5-1
DNA: TGCGCCAGCAGCTTCACTAGCGGGATTGGTGAGCAGTTCTTC
CDR3: CASSFTSGIGEQFF

size: NA
D: NA
J: TRBJ2-1
V: TRBV28
DNA: TGTGCCAGCAGTTTAGCCCCCCGGGACTGGGCAAGCTCCTACAATGAGCAGTTCTTC
CDR3: CASSLAPRDWASSYNEQFF

size: NA
D: NA
J: TRBJ2-6
V: TRBV9
DNA: TGTGCCAGCAGCGTGACGGTTAGTGGGGCCAACGTCCTGACTTTC
CDR3: CASSVTVSGANVLTF

size: medium-sized
D: NA
J: TRBJ1-5
V: TRBV12-3/TRBV12-4
DNA: TGTGCCAGCAGTTTGAGAGGGATCGGGTATCAGCCCCAGCATTTT
CDR3: CASSLRGIGYQPQHF

size: NA
D: TRBD1
J: TRBJ2-7
V: TRBV29-1
DNA: TGCAGCGTTGAAGATACACCGGGACAGGGGGTGTACGAGCAGTACTTC
CDR3: CSVEDTPGQGVYEQYF

size: few
D: TRBD1
J: TRBJ1-6
V: TRBV7-8
DNA: TGTGCCAGCAGCTTAGTTACCGGGACAGGGAGTATGAGATCACCCCTCCACTTT
CDR3: CASSLVTGTGSMRSPLHF

size: NA
D: TRBD1
J: TRBJ2-7
V: TRBV20-1
DNA: TGCAGTGCTGAGCAGGACAGGGGGCACGAGCAGTACTTC
CDR3: CSAEQDRGHEQYF

size: few
D: TRBD1
J: TRBJ2-1
V: TRBV29-1
DNA: TGCAGCGTTGTGTCAGGGGGCAAAAATGAGCAGTTCTTC
CDR3: CSVVSGGKNEQFF

size: NA
D: NA
J: TRBJ2-1
V: TRBV14
DNA: TGTGCCAGCAGCCAAGGATTCGGGGCCACCTACAATGAGCAGTTCTTC
CDR3: CASSQGFGATYNEQFF

size: many
D: NA
J: TRBJ1-2
V: TRBV20-1
DNA: TGCAGTGCCCTCGGAGGGGACTATGGCTACACCTTC
CDR3: CSALGGDYGYTF

size: NA
D: NA
J: TRBJ2-5
V: TRBV12-3/TRBV12-4
DNA: TGTGCCAGCAGTGCTGCGGGGCCGACGGGAGAGACCCAGTACTTC
CDR3: CASSAAGPTGETQYF

size: NA
D: NA
J: TRBJ1-5
V: TRBV7-2
DNA: TGTGCCAGCAGCTTAGGAGGCGAACTCCAACCCCAGCATTTT
CDR3: CASSLGGELQPQHF

size: NA
D: NA
J: TRBJ2-7
V: TRBV28
DNA: TGTGCCAGCAGTTTATGGTCTGCAAGGTACTTC
CDR3: CASSLWSARYF

size: many
D: NA
J: TRBJ1-2
V: TRBV20-1
DNA: TGCAGTGCCAAGACAGTCGACTATGGCTACACCTTC
CDR3: CSAKTVDYGYTF

size: NA
D: TRBD1
J: TRBJ1-2
V: TRBV15
DNA: TGTGCCACCAGCAAACAGGGGACAGGCTATGGCTACACCTTC
CDR3: CATSKQGTGYGYTF

size: few
D: NA
J: TRBJ1-2
V: TRBV10-2
DNA: TGCGCCAGCAGTGAGATTTCCAGCCCATATGGCTACACCTTC
CDR3: CASSEISSPYGYTF